This paragraph covers one T cell receptor beta chain sequence. The data stem from a study of T cell changes during pregnancy in multiple sclerosis. Libraries were prepared by immunoSEQ multiplex PCR; TCRdb keeps only in-frame clonotypes and omits some of them. The sample has 78,000 or so clones; 92% are singletons. This clonotype was obtained from a female donor with multiple sclerosis, enrolled in a pregnancy study. Specimen: peripheral blood, collected before pregnancy.

The CDR3 DNA is TGTGCCAGCAGTGGACAGGGTTCGCCCCTCCACTTT. The encoded protein is CASSGQGSPLHF. The chain carries TRBV6-1 and TRBJ1-6; TRBD1 agrees at 7 bases. Germline values: CDR1 MNHNS, CDR2 SASEGT. This CDR3 is built from 12 residues. J was trimmed by 13 bases and V by 4 bases; bases with no gene match: 4.